A selection of T cell receptor beta chains follows, all from one sample in a study of T-cell memory formation after mild COVID-19. Each CDR3 protein is one row after TCRdb ran MiXCR on the 5' RACE reads. There are fewer than 400,000 distinct CDR3 sequences in the sample; more than 15% occur only once, and 20% to 25% lies in the top ten. The sequenced sample was PBMCs or a T cell subset sorted from them (not recorded which). The receptors come from a man aged 18 to 29 who had mild COVID-19 (a few samples of this study predate the infection). Cell type and time point are not known. Each CDR3 is given with its conserved first and last residue. The D gene is left open where the match is weak. Size values are once, few and many counts, or a class for expanded clones, and some rows have none.

TRBV30	-	TRBJ2-5	-	CAWSVPGQLQETQYF	TGTGCCTGGAGTGTACCCGGACAGCTACAAGAGACCCAGTACTTC
TRBV5-1	many	TRBJ2-3	-	CASTKTLLLDTQYF	TGCGCCAGCACCAAAACACTACTCCTAGATACGCAGTATTTT
TRBV29-1	many	TRBJ2-7	-	CSVGANYEQYF	TGCAGCGTTGGGGCCAACTACGAGCAGTACTTC
TRBV18	few	TRBJ2-5	TRBD1	CASSLTGQGASSEVQYF	TGTGCCAGCTCACTCACCGGACAGGGGGCATCTAGCGAGGTCCAGTACTTC
TRBV5-1	-	TRBJ1-6	-	CASSLEAFSYNSPLHF	TGCGCCAGCAGCTTGGAGGCGTTCTCCTATAATTCACCCCTCCACTTT
TRBV5-1	-	TRBJ2-3	TRBD2	CASSLVSGGITDTQYF	TGCGCCAGCAGCTTGGTTAGCGGGGGGATCACAGATACGCAGTATTTT
TRBV9	few	TRBJ1-4	-	CASSVYGQGNEKLFF	TGTGCCAGCAGCGTATATGGCCAGGGCAATGAAAAACTGTTTTTT
TRBV4-1	-	TRBJ2-7	TRBD2	CASSHGGDYEQYF	TGCGCCAGCAGCCACGGAGGGGACTATGAGCAGTACTTC
TRBV6-5	few	TRBJ2-3	-	CASKSRPGQHETDTQYF	TGTGCCAGCAAATCCCGGCCGGGTCAGCACGAGACAGATACGCAGTATTTT
TRBV12-3/TRBV12-4	few	TRBJ2-2	-	CASSFMVLGAGGELFF	TGTGCCAGCAGTTTTATGGTTTTAGGGGCTGGCGGGGAGCTGTTTTTT
TRBV24-1	-	TRBJ2-3	TRBD1	CATSEPTGEPHDTQYF	TGTGCCACCAGTGAACCTACAGGGGAACCCCACGATACGCAGTATTTT
TRBV7-2	many	TRBJ1-5	-	CASSLAGRNQPQHF	TGTGCCAGCAGCTTAGCGGGCAGGAATCAGCCCCAGCATTTT
TRBV11-2	-	TRBJ2-3	-	CASSLSPRLTDTQYF	TGTGCCAGCAGCTTATCGCCTCGTCTCACAGATACGCAGTATTTT
TRBV7-2	many	TRBJ2-5	-	CASSLSKETQYF	TGTGCCAGCAGCTTATCCAAAGAGACCCAGTACTTC
TRBV7-9	few	TRBJ2-2	-	CASSPLGMIQGPRAGELFF	TGTGCCAGCAGCCCGTTAGGGATGATCCAGGGGCCAAGGGCCGGGGAGCTGTTTTTT